These 15 T cell receptor beta chains share one sample of origin, sequenced in a study of blood T cell repertoires in COVID-19. The repertoire was sequenced with immunoSEQ multiplex PCR; TCRdb's copy has only in-frame clones and lacks some. The table includes roughly 150,000 clones, more than 65% detected once. Specimen: peripheral blood. These receptors were taken from a man aged 65 to 85 with active or convalescent COVID-19.

The chain links TRBV2 to TRBJ2-7, with 8 positions matching TRBD1. Looked up from germline, CDR1 is SNHLY and CDR2 is FYNNEI. CDR3 length: 15 residues. V lost 1 base to trimming and J lost 3 bases; unmatched junction nucleotides: 5. Here the CDR3 DNA reads TGTGCCAGCAGTGAAGTTTGGACAGGGAACTACGAGCAGTACTTC. Its protein is CASSEVWTGNYEQYF.

The chain links TRBV19 to TRBJ2-1, with TRBD2 as a possible D gene (5 bases). This CDR3 spans 15 amino acids. CDR1 is LNHDA and CDR2 is SQIVND in the germline V gene (reference sequence). Trimming removed 7 bases at V and 0 bases at J, with 13 bases between. The CDR3 DNA is TGTGCCAGTACTGTGGGAGATGGCTCCTACAATGAGCAGTTCTTC. Its protein is CASTVGDGSYNEQFF.

This chain joins TRBV11-1 and TRBJ2-5; D uncertain. The germline V gene has CDR1 SGHAT and CDR2 FQDESV (reference sequence). The CDR3 is made up of 12 amino acids. V shed 2 bases and J shed 5 bases, with 6 bases lying between them. CDR3 DNA: TGTGCCAGCAGCTTATTCCGGGAGACCCAGTACTTC. Encoded protein: CASSLFRETQYF. The whole variable domain, filled in from reference TRBV11-1 and TRBJ2-5, reads EAEVAQSPRYKITEKSQAVAFWCDPISGHATLYWYRQILGQGPELLVQFQDESVVDDSQLPKDRFSAERLKGVDSTLKIQPAELGDSAMYLCASSLFRETQYFGPGTRLLVL.

Remarks on this clone: A read error may produce the germline difference seen at one junction end. The chain employs TRBV30 and TRBJ2-7, with 16 bases fitting TRBD2. The germline CDR1 and CDR2 sequences are GTSNPN and SVGIG (reference sequence). The CDR3 has 15 amino acids. CDR3 sequence: CAWSVRGLAGGPGDF. In DNA form, the CDR3 reads TGTGCCTGGAGTGTACGGGGACTAGCGGGGGGGCCCGGGGACTTC.

The chain joins TRBV15 to TRBJ2-1; 7 nucleotides align to TRBD1. This CDR3 is built from 15 residues. CDR1 LNHNV and CDR2 YYDKDF come from the germline V gene (reference sequence). With 4 bases clipped from V and 8 bases from J, the junction kept 11 bases outside the gene matches. CDR3 nucleotides: TGTGCCACCAGCATCTTGCGGCAGGGGGACGATGAGCAGTTCTTC. Its protein product is CATSILRQGDDEQFF.

The CDR3 DNA reads as TGTGCCAGCAGCTACGGACAGGGAGACACCATATATTTT. It codes for CASSYGQGDTIYF. V and J are TRBV7-2 and TRBJ1-3, with 8 bases lining up with TRBD1. Germline V lookup: CDR1 SGHTA, CDR2 FQGNSA. Trimming took 4 bases from V and 8 from J; bases not matched to a gene: 4. The CDR3 is 13 amino acids.

This chain uses TRBV28 with TRBJ2-3; no firm D call. The CDR3 is made up of 12 amino acids. V was trimmed by 5 bases and J by 2 bases, leaving 5 bases between them. In germline, CDR1 is MDHEN, CDR2 SYDVKM. The CDR3 spells CASSTFTDTQYF. CDR3 DNA: TGTGCCAGCAGTACATTCACAGATACGCAGTATTTT.

This clone was recorded a few times. V is TRBV4-3 and J is TRBJ1-6; a possible D gene is TRBD1 (6 bases). The germline V and J ends were trimmed by 4 bases and 6 bases, with 16 bases remaining between them. This CDR3 is 16 amino acids long. From germline, CDR1 is LGHNA and CDR2 YSLEER. CDR3 protein: CASSRYQDSFNSPLHF. CDR3 in DNA: TGCGCCAGCAGCCGCTACCAGGACAGCTTTAATTCACCCCTCCACTTT.

This clone was seen just once. The V gene is TRBV2, the J gene TRBJ1-1, with a tentative D call TRBD1 (6 bases). The CDR3 consists of 13 residues. The germline V gene encodes CDR1 SNHLY and CDR2 FYNNEI. Deletions cut 6 bases from V and 1 base from J, with 9 bases between. CDR3 nucleotide sequence: TGTGCCAGCAGGGGGACATCGAACACTGAAGCTTTCTTT. Residues: CASRGTSNTEAFF.

This chain connects TRBV13 to TRBJ2-2; D unclear. Germline-derived CDR1 and CDR2 are PRHDT and FYEKMQ (reference sequence). V was shortened by 5 bases and J by 0 bases, with 7 bases between the two germline ends. The CDR3 extends over 14 amino acids. The CDR3 loop reads CASSPPSNTGELFF. The DNA for the CDR3 is TGTGCCAGCAGCCCCCCATCGAACACCGGGGAGCTGTTTTTT.

V usage is TRBV5-1 and J usage is TRBJ2-1; D possibly corresponds to TRBD1 (5 bases). V lost 1 base to trimming and J lost 0 bases, with 8 bases between them. From germline, CDR1 is SGHRS and CDR2 YFSETQ. This CDR3 has 15 residues. CDR3 amino acids: CASSLFQGSYNEQFF. The CDR3 region has the DNA TGCGCCAGCAGCTTGTTCCAGGGCTCCTACAATGAGCAGTTCTTC. The complete variable domain, with remaining parts taken from reference TRBV5-1 and TRBJ2-1, reads KAGVTQTPRYLIKTRGQQVTLSCSPISGHRSVSWYQQTPGQGLQFLFEYFSETQRNKGNFPGRFSGRQFSNSRSEMNVSTLELGDSALYLCASSLFQGSYNEQFFGPGTRLTVL.

Remarks on this clone: The sample carries other DNA sequences with the same CDR3. This chain uses TRBV5-1 with TRBJ2-1; D is perhaps TRBD1 (5 bases). Germline V gene sequence: CDR1 SGHRS, CDR2 YFSETQ. The CDR3 sequence is 14 residues long. V lost 0 bases and J lost 3, with 7 bases in between. The CDR3 sequence: CASSLGDSYNEQFF. CDR3 sequence (DNA): TGCGCCAGCAGCTTGGGAGACAGCTACAATGAGCAGTTCTTC.

The chain is built from TRBV19 and TRBJ2-3, with D hard to call. The CDR3 is made up of 15 amino acids. V dropped 5 bases and J dropped 1 base, with 13 bases sitting between them. Germline assignment: CDR1 LNHDA and CDR2 SQIVND (reference sequence). The CDR3 sequence is CASSRQVLGTDTQYF. CDR3 sequence (DNA): TGTGCCAGTAGTCGCCAGGTTTTAGGCACAGATACGCAGTATTTT.

This rearrangement joins TRBV27 to TRBJ2-3; D is uncertain. The CDR3 runs to 13 residues. Trimming shortened V by 2 bases and J by 6 bases, and 9 bases separated the two germline ends. Germline V gene data show CDR1 as MNHEY and CDR2 as SMNVEV (reference sequence). CDR3 bases: TGTGCCAGCAGTTTAGCTAGTGGGGATACGCAGTATTTT. Translation gives CASSLASGDTQYF.

V gene TRBV28 combines with J gene TRBJ2-7; 7 positions agree with TRBD2. J was trimmed by 7 bases and V by 6 bases; bases with no gene match: 6. The CDR3 has 12 residues. Germline V gene sequence: CDR1 MDHEN, CDR2 SYDVKM. The CDR3: CASSQIAGEQYF. The CDR3 coding sequence is TGTGCCAGCAGCCAGATAGCGGGTGAGCAGTACTTC. The whole variable domain, remainder taken from reference TRBV28 and TRBJ2-7, is DVKVTQSSRYLVKRTGEKVFLECVQDMDHENMFWYRQDPGLGLRLIYFSYDVKMKEKGDIPEGYSVSREKKERFSLILESASTNQTSMYLCASSQIAGEQYFGPGTRLTVT.